These T cell receptor beta chains were read from a single sample in a study of cytomegalovirus exposure and HLA in healthy donors. Data came from immunoSEQ multiplex PCR; TCRdb stores just in-frame clones and leaves some out. The sample lists over 150,000 clones; roughly 74% were seen once. Sequencing was done on a sample of PBMCs. Source of these receptors: a man younger than 30 in good health and CMV-seronegative. The CDR3 runs from the conserved cysteine through the conserved F or W.

J	V	CDR3
TRBJ2-3	TRBV2	CASSELVTDTQYF
TRBJ1-1	TRBV14	CASSQQALNTEAFF
TRBJ2-7	TRBV19	CASSIDHREYEQYF
TRBJ1-4	TRBV2	CATLVTRATNEKLFF
TRBJ2-3	TRBV19	CASSSDRVVDTQYF
TRBJ2-5	TRBV6-5	CASSYPRGGGGDQYF
TRBJ1-4	TRBV9	CASSRGRLANEKLFF
TRBJ2-5	TRBV5-4	CASSLTSGGARETQYF
TRBJ2-1	TRBV2	CASSARAGVSSYNEQFF
TRBJ1-4	TRBV2	CARAGTSNEKLFF
TRBJ1-1	TRBV28	CASSFSGLNTEAFF
TRBJ1-6	TRBV6-7	CASSYGQGANSPLHF
TRBJ2-1	TRBV28	CASRVLLDNEQFF
TRBJ2-2	TRBV6-5	CASSHLGPGELFF
TRBJ1-1	TRBV29-1	CSVGTDTEAFF
TRBJ1-6	TRBV13	CASSAPGQGNSPLHF
TRBJ1-2	TRBV6-4	CASSAGTGGALGGYTF
TRBJ1-1	TRBV18	CASAIRESPEAFF
TRBJ1-1	TRBV6-6	CASSSRARTEAFF
TRBJ1-1	TRBV5-5	CASSFGTGAAFF
TRBJ1-5	TRBV7-9	CASSSLNQPQHF
TRBJ2-3	TRBV19	CASLGQGFLVDTQYF
TRBJ2-1	TRBV25-1	CASSEFLMTGANEQFF
TRBJ1-6	TRBV6-1	CASSDRDNSPLHF
TRBJ1-4	TRBV5-5	CASSLDLEINEKLFF
TRBJ1-1	TRBV6-5	CASSYSSHPNTEAFF